This TCR beta chain was found in a study of radiotherapy plus CTLA-4 blockade in lung cancer. Produced via immunoSEQ multiplex PCR; TCRdb's table is partial and in-frame only. The sample has approximately 100,000 clones, more than 75% seen once. Trimming removed 5 bases at V and 9 bases at J, with 17 bases between. CDR3 length: 15 residues. In germline, CDR1 is MNHNY, CDR2 SVGAGI (reference sequence). Those with chemo-refractory metastatic non-small-cell lung cancer were treated with focal radiation combined with CTLA-4 blockade using ipilimumab. Study-level points and caveats: Expansion in blood of tumor-derived TCR clones was seen after radiotherapy plus ipilimumab.

This clone was found once. Its antigen is currently unknown. The rearrangement links TRBV6-6 to TRBJ1-6; tentatively, D is TRBD1 (5 bases). The material sequenced was peripheral blood, taken from a patient treated with radiotherapy plus ipilimumab. This clonotype was sampled from a human donor with non-small cell lung cancer that progressed on radiotherapy plus ipilimumab. Some clones in this sample may be carry-over from other donors' samples. The CDR3 loop reads CASSQVRGDGSPLHF. CDR3 coding DNA: TGTGCCAGCAGTCAGGTTCGGGGGGATGGTTCACCCCTCCACTTT.